This T cell receptor (beta chain) originates from a study of shared clonotypes between healthy human individuals. Study-level findings and limits: Four donors held about 4.6% of naive CD4 clonotypes in common.

Each subset's genomic DNA was shared equally among a number of immunoSEQ plates. Original analysis: ImmunoSEQ gave junction-only sequences without quality scores, so filtering differed. Method: immunoSEQ multiplex PCR; TCRdb's copy keeps in-frame clones and lacks some. The D gene and trimming were derived from the DNA, and the V and J assignments and clone size from that table. The table has about 1.5 million clones, more than 95% seen once. Deletions cut 6 bases from V and 1 base from J, with 10 bases between. Per the germline V gene, CDR1 is WNHNN and CDR2 is SYGVQD (reference sequence). The CDR3 loop spans 14 amino acids. For this clone: Its matching antigen is unknown. Other DNA sequences in this specimen translate into the identical CDR3.

Sequenced input: naive CD4+ T cells sorted from blood. Documented subset: CD45RA+ positively selected. The chain combines TRBV10-1 with TRBJ2-1; perhaps TRBD2 as D (5 bases). This receptor was obtained from a man in his thirties or forties in good health. The CDR3 reads CASSEGGSYNEQFF. For the CDR3, the DNA is TGCGCCAGCAGCGAGGGTGGTTCCTACAATGAGCAGTTCTTC.